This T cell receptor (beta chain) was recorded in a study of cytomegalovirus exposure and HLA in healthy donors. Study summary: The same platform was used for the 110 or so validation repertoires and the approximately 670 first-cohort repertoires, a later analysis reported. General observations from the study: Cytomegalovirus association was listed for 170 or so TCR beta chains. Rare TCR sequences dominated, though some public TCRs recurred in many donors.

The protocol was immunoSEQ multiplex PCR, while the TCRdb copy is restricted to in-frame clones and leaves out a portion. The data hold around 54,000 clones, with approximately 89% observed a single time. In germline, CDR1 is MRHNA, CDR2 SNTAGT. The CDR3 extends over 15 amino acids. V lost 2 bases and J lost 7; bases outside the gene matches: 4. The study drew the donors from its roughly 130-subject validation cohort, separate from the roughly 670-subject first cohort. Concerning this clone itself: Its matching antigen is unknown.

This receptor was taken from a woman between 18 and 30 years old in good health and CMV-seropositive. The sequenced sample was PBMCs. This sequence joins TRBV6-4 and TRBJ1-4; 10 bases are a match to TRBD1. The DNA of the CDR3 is TGTGCCAGCAGTGACGGGACAGGGGAAAGTGAAAAACTGTTTTTT. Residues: CASSDGTGESEKLFF.